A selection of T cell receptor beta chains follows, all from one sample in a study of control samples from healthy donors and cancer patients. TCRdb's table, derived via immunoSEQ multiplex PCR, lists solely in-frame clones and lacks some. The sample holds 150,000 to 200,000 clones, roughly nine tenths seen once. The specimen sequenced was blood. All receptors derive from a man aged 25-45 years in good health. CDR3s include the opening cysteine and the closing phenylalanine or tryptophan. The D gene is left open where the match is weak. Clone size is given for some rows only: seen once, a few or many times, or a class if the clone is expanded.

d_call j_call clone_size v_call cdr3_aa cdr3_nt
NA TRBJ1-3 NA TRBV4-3 CASSQAGGSGNTIYF TGCGCCAGCAGCCAAGCTGGGGGAAGTGGAAACACCATATATTTT
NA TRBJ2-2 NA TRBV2 CARGGRTTGTLTGELFF TGTGCGAGGGGCGGACGAACGACAGGGACTCTGACCGGGGAGCTGTTTTTT
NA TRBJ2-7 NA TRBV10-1 CASTLFKAYEQYF TGCGCCAGCACCCTTTTTAAGGCCTACGAGCAGTACTTC
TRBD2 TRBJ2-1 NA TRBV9 CASSVSGRGYNEQFF TGTGCCAGCAGCGTAAGCGGGAGGGGATACAATGAGCAGTTCTTC
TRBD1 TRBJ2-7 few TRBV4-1 CASSQAGTGGLREQYF TGCGCCAGCAGCCAAGCCGGGACAGGGGGCCTAAGGGAGCAGTACTTC
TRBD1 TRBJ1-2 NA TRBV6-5 CASRYRGSGYTF TGTGCCAGCAGGTACAGGGGAAGCGGCTACACCTTC
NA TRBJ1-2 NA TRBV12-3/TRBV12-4 CASTSLGNGYTF TGTGCCAGCACCTCTTTGGGAAATGGCTACACCTTC
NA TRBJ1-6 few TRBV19 CASSIGQQNSPLHF TGTGCCAGTAGTATCGGACAGCAAAATTCACCCCTCCACTTT
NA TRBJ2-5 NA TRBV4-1 CASSQIIGPSAETQYF TGCGCCAGCAGCCAAATAATTGGGCCGAGTGCCGAGACCCAGTACTTC
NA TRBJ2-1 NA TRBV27 CASSFGGKGRNEQFF TGTGCCAGCAGTTTTGGGGGAAAGGGGAGAAATGAGCAGTTCTTC
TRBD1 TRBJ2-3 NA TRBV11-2 CASSLGQGVDTQYF TGTGCCAGCAGCCTAGGACAGGGGGTGGATACGCAGTATTTT
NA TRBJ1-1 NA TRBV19 CATKAGVYTEAFF TGTGCCACCAAGGCGGGGGTCTACACTGAAGCTTTCTTT
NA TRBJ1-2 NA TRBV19 CASSISQGIVRGYTF TGTGCCAGTAGTATATCCCAGGGGATAGTGCGTGGCTACACCTTC
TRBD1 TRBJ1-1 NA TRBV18 CASSPRTGGALGTEAFF TGTGCCAGCTCACCTCGGACAGGGGGCGCATTGGGCACTGAAGCTTTCTTT
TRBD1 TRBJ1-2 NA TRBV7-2 CASSLTGGVGYGYTF TGTGCCAGCAGCTTGACAGGGGGCGTAGGCTATGGCTACACCTTC
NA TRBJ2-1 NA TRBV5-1 CASSLAGTYNEQFF TGCGCCAGCAGCTTGGCCGGGACTTACAATGAGCAGTTCTTC
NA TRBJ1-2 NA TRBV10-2 CASSDLQSNGYTF TGCGCCAGCAGTGACTTACAGTCGAATGGCTACACCTTC
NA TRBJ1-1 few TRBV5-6 CASSLGWGGPSHLNTEAFF TGTGCCAGCAGCTTGGGATGGGGAGGGCCCTCCCACCTGAACACTGAAGCTTTCTTT
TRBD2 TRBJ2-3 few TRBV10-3 CAISEGTRGADTQYF TGTGCCATCAGTGAGGGGACTAGAGGGGCAGATACGCAGTATTTT
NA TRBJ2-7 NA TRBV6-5 CASYLGGLSSYEQYF TGTGCCAGTTATCTAGGGGGGCTAAGCTCCTACGAGCAGTACTTC
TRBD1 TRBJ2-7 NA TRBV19 CASSIGQGNYEQYF TGTGCCAGTAGTATAGGACAGGGGAACTACGAGCAGTACTTC
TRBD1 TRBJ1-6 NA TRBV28 CAGKPSRDRENSPLHF TGTGCCGGCAAACCATCCCGGGACAGGGAAAATTCACCCCTCCACTTT
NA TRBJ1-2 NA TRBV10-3 CAISRDPPNYGYTF TGTGCCATCAGCAGGGACCCCCCTAACTATGGCTACACCTTC
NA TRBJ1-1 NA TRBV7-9 CASSPITTNTEAFF TGTGCCAGCAGCCCGATTACCACGAACACTGAAGCTTTCTTT
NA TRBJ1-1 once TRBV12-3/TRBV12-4 CASTPGVGSGAFF TGTGCCAGCACCCCCGGGGTGGGCAGCGGAGCTTTCTTT
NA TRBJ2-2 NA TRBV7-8 CASSTYSAGELFF TGTGCCAGCAGCACCTATAGCGCCGGGGAGCTGTTTTTT
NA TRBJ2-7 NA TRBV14 CASSQGVLGWSRDFYEQYF TGTGCCAGCAGCCAAGGCGTGCTAGGCTGGAGCAGGGACTTCTACGAGCAGTACTTC
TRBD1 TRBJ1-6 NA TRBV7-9 CASLGQGLNSPLHF TGTGCCAGCCTCGGACAGGGACTTAATTCACCCCTCCACTTT
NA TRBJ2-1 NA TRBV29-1 CSVAHNEQFF TGCAGCGTTGCCCACAATGAGCAGTTCTTC
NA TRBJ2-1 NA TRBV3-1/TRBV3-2 CARDFILPTYNEQFF TGTGCCAGGGATTTCATTTTGCCGACCTACAATGAGCAGTTCTTC
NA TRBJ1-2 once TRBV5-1 CASSYSREGGYTF TGCGCCAGCAGCTACAGCAGGGAGGGTGGCTACACCTTC
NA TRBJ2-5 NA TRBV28 CASSHPYGEETQYF TGTGCCAGCAGCCACCCCTACGGGGAAGAGACCCAGTACTTC
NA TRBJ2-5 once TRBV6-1 CASSEVLRGETQYF TGTGCCAGCAGTGAAGTACTAAGGGGGGAGACCCAGTACTTC
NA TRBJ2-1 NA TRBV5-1 CASSSGNEQFF TGCGCCAGCAGCTCCGGCAATGAGCAGTTCTTC
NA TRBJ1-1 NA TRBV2 CASSFSEWGTEAFF TGTGCCAGCAGCTTCTCGGAGTGGGGTACTGAAGCTTTCTTT
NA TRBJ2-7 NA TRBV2 CASTSPYEQYF TGTGCCAGCACAAGCCCCTACGAGCAGTACTTC
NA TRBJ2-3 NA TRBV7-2 CASSQDYTDTQYF TGTGCCAGCAGCCAAGACTACACAGATACGCAGTATTTT